This T cell receptor (beta chain) was recovered during a study of shared clonotypes between healthy human individuals. The study, taken as a whole, reports: Clonotypes shared by all four sorted-subset donors had higher generation probabilities than non-shared clonotypes. The study drew on few donors, limiting represented genetic and exposure-history diversity.

Trimming left V 5 bases short and J 7 bases short, with 9 bases between. The CDR3 is made up of 11 amino acids. CDR1 MNHNY and CDR2 SVGAGI come from the germline V gene (reference sequence). HIV-negative, healthy adults without recent acute infections or vaccinations were the donors. Comment on this clone: As yet, its antigen is unknown.

Data came from immunoSEQ multiplex PCR; TCRdb stores just in-frame clones and leaves some out. The profile shows about 960,000 clones, approximately 80% of them singletons. V usage is TRBV6-6 and J usage is TRBJ2-7; D gene uncertain. Sample: memory CD4+ T cells sorted from blood. Noted subset: CD45RA-negative fraction. The TCR originated in a young man in good health. The CDR3 DNA reads as TGTGCCAGCAGTGACCCTCTGGAGCAGTACTTC. Translating it yields CASSDPLEQYF.